One TCR beta chain is described in this entry. The sample comes from a study of blood T cell repertoires in COVID-19. Profiled with immunoSEQ multiplex PCR; TCRdb holds only in-frame clones, not every one. The sample gives 250,000 to 400,000 clones, 90% of which show up once; roughly 2.9% is in the top ten. The junction had 9 bases not matched to a gene; V was cut back by 6 bases and J by 4 bases. This CDR3 comprises 16 residues. The V gene's germline CDR1 is SGHVS and CDR2 FQNEAQ. The sequence derives from a woman aged 30 to 39 with COVID-19, enrolled during active disease. The sequenced material came from peripheral blood. The J gene is TRBJ2-3, the V gene TRBV7-8, with 11 positions matching TRBD1. The CDR3: CASSPPGTGGSDTQYF. The CDR3 coding sequence is TGTGCCAGCAGTCCACCCGGGACAGGGGGTTCAGATACGCAGTATTTT.